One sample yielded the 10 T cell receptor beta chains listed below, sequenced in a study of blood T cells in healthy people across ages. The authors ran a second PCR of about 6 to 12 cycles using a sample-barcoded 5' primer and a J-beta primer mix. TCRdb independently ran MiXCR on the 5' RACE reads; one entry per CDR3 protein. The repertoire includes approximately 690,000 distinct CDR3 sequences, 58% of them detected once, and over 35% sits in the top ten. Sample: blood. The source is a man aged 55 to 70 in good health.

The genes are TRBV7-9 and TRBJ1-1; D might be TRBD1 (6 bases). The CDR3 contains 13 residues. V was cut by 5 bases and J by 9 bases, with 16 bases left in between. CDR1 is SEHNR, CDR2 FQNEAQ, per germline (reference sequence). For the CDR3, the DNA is TGTGCCAGCAGCCCGCCGGCACAGGGCCAAGCTTTCTTT. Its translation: CASSPPAQGQAFF.

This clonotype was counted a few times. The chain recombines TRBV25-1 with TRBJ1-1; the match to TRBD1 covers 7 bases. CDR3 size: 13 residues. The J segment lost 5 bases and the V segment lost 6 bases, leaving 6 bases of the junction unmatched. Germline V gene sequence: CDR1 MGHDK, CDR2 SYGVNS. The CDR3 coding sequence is TGTGCCAGCAGGTGGGACAGTGGTACTGAAGCTTTCTTT. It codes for CASRWDSGTEAFF. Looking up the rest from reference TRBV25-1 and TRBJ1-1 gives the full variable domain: EADIYQTPRYLVIGTGKKITLECSQTMGHDKMYWYQQDPGMELHLIHYSYGVNSTEKGDLSSESTVSRIRTEHFPLTLESARPSHTSQYLCASRWDSGTEAFFGQGTRLTVV.

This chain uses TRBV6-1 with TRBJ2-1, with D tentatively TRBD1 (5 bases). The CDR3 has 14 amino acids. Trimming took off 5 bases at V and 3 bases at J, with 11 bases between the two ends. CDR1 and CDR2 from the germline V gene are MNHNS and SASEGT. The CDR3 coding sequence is TGTGCCAGCAGTCAAGGGGCTGGCTACAATGAGCAGTTCTTC. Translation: CASSQGAGYNEQFF.

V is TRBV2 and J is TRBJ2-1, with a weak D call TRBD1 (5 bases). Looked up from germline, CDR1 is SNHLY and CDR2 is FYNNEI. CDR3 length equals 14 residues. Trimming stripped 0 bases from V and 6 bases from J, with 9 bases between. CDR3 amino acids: CASSEARQLNEQFF. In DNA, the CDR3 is TGTGCCAGCAGTGAAGCGCGACAGCTCAATGAGCAGTTCTTC.

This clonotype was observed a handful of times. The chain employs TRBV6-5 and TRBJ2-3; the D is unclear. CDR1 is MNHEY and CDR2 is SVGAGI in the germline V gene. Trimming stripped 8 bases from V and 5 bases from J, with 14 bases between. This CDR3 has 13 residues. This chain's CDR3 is CASAVTLGDTQYF. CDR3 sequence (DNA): TGTGCCAGCGCAGTGACACTGGGAGATACGCAGTATTTT.

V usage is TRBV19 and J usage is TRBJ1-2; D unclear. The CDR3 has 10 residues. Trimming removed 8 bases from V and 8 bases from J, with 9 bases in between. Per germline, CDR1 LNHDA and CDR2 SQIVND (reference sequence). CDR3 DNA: TGTGCCAGTCTCGGGAAGGGCTACACCTTC. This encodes CASLGKGYTF.

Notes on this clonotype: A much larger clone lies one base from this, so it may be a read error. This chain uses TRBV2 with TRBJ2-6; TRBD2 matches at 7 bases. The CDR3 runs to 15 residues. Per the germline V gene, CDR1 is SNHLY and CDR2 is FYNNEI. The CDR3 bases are TGTGCCAGCAGTGAGGGAGGGTCTGGGGCCAACGCCCTGACTTTC. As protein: CASSEGGSGANALTF.

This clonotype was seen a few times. Written as DNA, the CDR3 is TGTGCCAGCAGTTTTTCCTCTAACTATGGCTACACCTTC. Its protein is CASSFSSNYGYTF. J is TRBJ1-2 and V is TRBV27; D is ambiguous. The CDR3 sequence is 13 residues long. The V gene's germline CDR1 is MNHEY and CDR2 SMNVEV (reference sequence). V dropped 3 bases and J dropped 0 bases, with 5 bases sitting between them.

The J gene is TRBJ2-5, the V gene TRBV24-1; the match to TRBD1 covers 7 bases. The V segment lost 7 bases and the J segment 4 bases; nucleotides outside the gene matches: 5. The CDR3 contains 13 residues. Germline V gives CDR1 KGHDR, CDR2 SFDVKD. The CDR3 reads CATSVTGAETQYF. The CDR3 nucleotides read TGTGCCACCAGCGTTACAGGGGCAGAGACCCAGTACTTC.

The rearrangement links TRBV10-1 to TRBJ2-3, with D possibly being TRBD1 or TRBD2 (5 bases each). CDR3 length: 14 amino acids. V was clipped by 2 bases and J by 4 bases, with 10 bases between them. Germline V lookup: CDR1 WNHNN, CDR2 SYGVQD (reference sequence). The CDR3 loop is CASSERTGPDTQYF. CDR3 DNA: TGCGCCAGCAGTGAGCGGACGGGACCAGATACGCAGTATTTT.